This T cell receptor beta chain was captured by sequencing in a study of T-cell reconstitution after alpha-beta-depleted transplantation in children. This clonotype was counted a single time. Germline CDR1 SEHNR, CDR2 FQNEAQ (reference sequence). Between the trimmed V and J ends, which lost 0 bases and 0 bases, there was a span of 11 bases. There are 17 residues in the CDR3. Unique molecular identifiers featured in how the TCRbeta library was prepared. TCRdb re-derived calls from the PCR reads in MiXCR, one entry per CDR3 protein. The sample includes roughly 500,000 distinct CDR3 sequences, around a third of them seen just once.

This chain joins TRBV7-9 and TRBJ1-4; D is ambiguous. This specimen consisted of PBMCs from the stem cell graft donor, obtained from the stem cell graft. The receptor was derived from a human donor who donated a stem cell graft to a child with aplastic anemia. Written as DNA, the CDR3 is TGTGCCAGCAGCTTAGCGCGGGGAGTAGCAACTAATGAAAAACTGTTTTTT. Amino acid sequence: CASSLARGVATNEKLFF.